Listed here are 13 T cell receptor beta chains from one sample, sequenced in a study of response to subunit inactivated influenza vaccine. TCRdb analysed the RT-PCR reads with MiXCR anew, one entry per CDR3 protein. The sample consists of around 480,000 distinct CDR3 sequences, 16% of them appearing once. Material: CD4+ T cells sorted from PBMCs, obtained roughly 24 months after vaccination. The receptor source for this set is a man aged 50-75 years who received an inactivated influenza vaccine.

The chain combines TRBV20-1 with TRBJ1-5; D is possibly TRBD1 (5 bases). Germline loops: CDR1 DFQATT, CDR2 SNEGSKA (reference sequence). The CDR3 contains 13 residues. V lost 6 bases to trimming and J lost 1 base, with 10 bases between them. CDR3 protein: CSANWGSNQPQHF. CDR3 DNA: TGCAGTGCAAACTGGGGGAGCAATCAGCCCCAGCATTTT.

In its sample, this clonotype was seen a few times. The V gene is TRBV20-1, the J gene TRBJ2-3; 12 nucleotides line up with TRBD2. CDR3 size: 14 residues. Germline trimming cut 5 bases from V and 5 bases from J; bases unmatched to any gene: 5. From germline, CDR1 is DFQATT and CDR2 SNEGSKA (reference sequence). CDR3 DNA: TGCAGTGCTCCACTAGCGGGAGGAGGAGATACGCAGTATTTT. It encodes CSAPLAGGGDTQYF.

This clonotype has more than one count but fewer than ten. The rearrangement uses TRBV6-1 and TRBJ2-1, with 7 bases identical to TRBD1. Germline trimming cut 5 bases from V and 9 bases from J; bases unmatched to any gene: 16. CDR1 MNHNS and CDR2 SASEGT come from the germline V gene. This CDR3 spans 16 amino acids. The CDR3 is CASSRDRVQGVTEQFF. CDR3 bases: TGTGCCAGCAGTAGGGACAGAGTTCAGGGTGTTACTGAGCAGTTCTTC.

V is TRBV30 and J is TRBJ2-5; 9 nucleotides agree with TRBD1. The V and J ends lost 5 bases and 3 bases, in that order; junction bases with no gene match: 4. CDR1 is GTSNPN, CDR2 SVGIG, per germline (reference sequence). The CDR3 has 13 residues. The CDR3 nucleotides are TGTGCCTGGGGAACAGGGGGCGAAGAGACCCAGTACTTC. Translated: CAWGTGGEETQYF.

The V call is TRBV20-1, the J call TRBJ2-7; the match to TRBD2 covers 7 bases. V lost 0 bases and J lost 2; bases outside the gene matches: 10. CDR1 DFQATT and CDR2 SNEGSKA come from the germline V gene (reference sequence). The CDR3 runs to 16 residues. CDR3 protein: CSARDRVSGSTYEQYF. CDR3 DNA: TGCAGTGCTAGAGATCGGGTTAGCGGGTCGACCTACGAGCAGTACTTC.

At least ten counts were recorded for this clonotype. The chain employs TRBV29-1 and TRBJ2-3, with a possible D match to TRBD2 (7 bases). Trimming pared 6 bases from V and 3 bases from J, leaving 13 bases between. This CDR3 comprises 13 residues. Per germline, CDR1 SQVTM and CDR2 ANQGSEA. CDR3 amino acids: CSVGGTPTDTQYF. The CDR3 DNA reads as TGCAGCGTGGGAGGGACACCAACAGATACGCAGTATTTT.

The chain is built from TRBV5-1 and TRBJ2-2; 9 nucleotides match TRBD2. This CDR3 is 18 amino acids long. V dropped 5 bases and J dropped 2; count of bases not matched to a gene: 13. In germline, CDR1 is SGHRS, CDR2 YFSETQ. The CDR3 coding sequence is TGCGCCAGCAGAAAGGATGGCCTAGCGGGGACCAACACCGGGGAGCTGTTTTTT. Its protein is CASRKDGLAGTNTGELFF.

There are a few counts of this clonotype. The chain links TRBV6-2 or TRBV6-3 to TRBJ1-2, with a tentative D call TRBD1 (6 bases). The germline V gene has CDR1 MNHEY and CDR2 SVGEGT. Trimming took off 6 bases at V and 6 bases at J, with 14 bases between the two ends. The CDR3 is made up of 13 amino acids. This CDR3 reads CASRDLDSDGYTF. DNA of the CDR3: TGTGCCAGCAGAGACCTGGACAGCGATGGCTACACCTTC.

This clonotype occurred a few times. J is TRBJ2-5 and V is TRBV3-1; tentative D call: TRBD2 (5 bases). V gave up 6 bases and J gave up 1 base, with 12 bases separating them. Germline V gene lookup returns CDR1 LGHDT and CDR2 YNNKEL (reference sequence). The CDR3 has 14 residues. The CDR3 spells CASRPSGPQETQYF. The CDR3 DNA reads TGTGCCAGCAGACCGAGCGGCCCCCAAGAGACCCAGTACTTC.

This clonotype appeared a few times. This chain uses TRBV7-9 with TRBJ2-1, with 12 bases matching TRBD2. Germline CDR1 is SEHNR and CDR2 is FQNEAQ (reference sequence). The CDR3 sequence is 16 residues long. V was clipped by 5 bases and J by 9 bases; unmatched bases: 11. The chain's CDR3 is CASSKDLAGGFIEQFF. The CDR3 bases are TGTGCCAGCAGCAAAGATCTAGCGGGAGGGTTCATTGAGCAGTTCTTC.

The chain couples TRBV28 to TRBJ1-2; D is perhaps TRBD1 (5 bases). CDR3 length: 14 amino acids. The V gene's germline CDR1 is MDHEN and CDR2 SYDVKM. Trimming took 5 bases from V and 4 from J, leaving 14 bases between them. The chain's CDR3 is CASSAQGWSYGYTF. The CDR3 bases are TGTGCCAGCAGTGCCCAGGGTTGGAGCTATGGCTACACCTTC.

V is TRBV7-8 and J is TRBJ2-7; no firm D call. Trimming removed 1 base at V and 6 bases at J, with 10 bases between. The CDR3 loop spans 13 amino acids. Germline V gene data show CDR1 as SGHVS and CDR2 as FQNEAQ. DNA of the CDR3: TGTGCCAGCAGCTTAGGGCTTGACGGCGAGCAGTACTTC. Its translation is CASSLGLDGEQYF. Filled out from reference TRBV7-8 and TRBJ2-7, the complete variable domain reads GAGVSQSPRYKVAKRGQDVALRCDPISGHVSLFWYQQALGQGPEFLTYFQNEAQLDKSGLPSDRFFAERPEGSVSTLKIQRTQQEDSAVYLCASSLGLDGEQYFGPGTRLTVT.

The chain employs TRBV4-3 and TRBJ1-2; D possibly corresponds to TRBD1 (6 bases). V lost 4 bases and J lost 4, with 13 bases in between. Germline loops: CDR1 LGHNA, CDR2 YSLEER. The CDR3 totals 14 residues. CDR3 loop: CASSPTPRGYGYTF. CDR3 coding DNA: TGCGCCAGCAGCCCCACTCCCAGGGGCTATGGCTACACCTTC.